The clone carrying this T cell receptor (beta chain) was detected ten times or more. The antigen is unknown. J gave up 0 bases and V 3 bases, and 5 bases lay outside the gene matches. This CDR3 spans 15 amino acids. The germline V gene encodes CDR1 GTSNPN and CDR2 SVGIG (reference sequence). The entry originates in a study of T cell responses to AZD1222 COVID-19 vaccine. Regarding the study as a whole: Vaccination with two AZD1222 doses was followed by a rise in Spike-specific TCR breadth and depth. Seropositive AZD1222 recipients at baseline numbered only five or six. Regions left unmutated in variants are reportedly the target of nearly half of spike-specific TCRs. Clonal diversity may have been underestimated, and the donors were mostly white British, with more females than males.

Clones were sequenced by immunoSEQ multiplex PCR, and TCRdb holds only the in-frame ones, with some missing. This table has about 140,000 clones, 88% appearing once. The chain joins TRBV30 to TRBJ1-3; 7 nucleotides align to TRBD1. The clonotype originates from an adult who received the AZD1222 COVID-19 vaccine. The specimen was peripheral blood, collected 28 days after the second AZD1222 dose. The CDR3 DNA reads TGTGCCTGGAGCCGGGCAGGGGGCTCTGGAAACACCATATATTTT. It yields the protein CAWSRAGGSGNTIYF.